What follows are 30 T cell receptor beta chains derived from one specimen sequenced in a study of blood T cell repertoires in COVID-19. The method was immunoSEQ multiplex PCR; TCRdb's version includes in-frame clones alone and lacks a portion of them. Among tens of thousands of clones listed, 82% were seen once. Sample: peripheral blood. These TCRs come from a man aged 50-59 years with active or convalescent COVID-19.

There are a few counts of this clone. The V call is TRBV29-1, the J call TRBJ1-1, with D tentatively TRBD1 (6 bases). The CDR3 is made up of 13 amino acids. Germline lookup yields CDR1 SQVTM and CDR2 ANQGSEA. V lost 4 bases and J 1 base, leaving 10 bases between the germline ends. The CDR3 DNA reads as TGCAGCGTTGCGACAGGACCGAACACTGAAGCTTTCTTT. It is translated as CSVATGPNTEAFF.

V usage is TRBV5-1 and J usage is TRBJ2-5, with a weak D call TRBD2 (7 bases). The CDR3 is 17 amino acids. Trimming took 2 bases from V and 7 from J, leaving 24 bases between them. Germline CDR1 and CDR2: SGHRS and YFSETQ. The CDR3 loop is CASSLGLEGRGKVTQYF. The CDR3 bases are TGCGCCAGCAGCTTAGGACTAGAAGGAAGGGGGAAGGTGACCCAGTACTTC.

This sequence joins TRBV6-1 and TRBJ1-1, with 10 bases identical to TRBD1. V trimming: 2 bases; J trimming: 4 bases; junction bases outside the gene matches: 10. The CDR3 is 17 amino acids. Germline V CDR1 and CDR2: MNHNS, SASEGT. The CDR3 reads CASSELRGQGSFTEAFF. The DNA of the CDR3 is TGTGCCAGCAGTGAACTCCGGGGACAGGGGAGTTTCACTGAAGCTTTCTTT.

This clone was recorded only once. The DNA for the CDR3 is TGTGCCATCAGTCCACGGGACTCGAGTGAATCACCCCTCCACTTT. It is translated as CAISPRDSSESPLHF. The rearrangement uses TRBV10-3 and TRBJ1-6, with a weak D call TRBD1 (5 bases). This CDR3 spans 15 amino acids. The germline V gene encodes CDR1 ENHRY and CDR2 SYGVKD. The V end lost 5 bases, the J end lost 10 bases, and 18 bases lay between the germline ends.

The chain carries TRBV6-5 and TRBJ2-6; 7 positions match TRBD1. The V gene's germline CDR1 is MNHEY and CDR2 SVGAGI. Trimming removed 7 bases from V and 0 bases from J; junction bases left unmatched: 3. The CDR3 sequence is 15 residues long. For the CDR3, the DNA is TGTGCCAGCATGGACAGGCCCTCTGGGGCCAACGTCCTGACTTTC. Residues: CASMDRPSGANVLTF.

This clone has just a few counts. A junction boundary mismatches the germline segment, possibly from a read error. CDR3 nucleotide sequence: TGCAGTGCTAGAGAACCGGCAGGACACTTT. It specifies CSAREPAGHF. This rearrangement joins TRBV20-1 to TRBJ1-1, with D tentatively TRBD1 (5 bases). Germline CDR1 reads DFQATT; CDR2 reads SNEGSKA (reference sequence). The length of the CDR3 is 10 residues.

This clone was counted a single time. The rearrangement links TRBV18 to TRBJ1-4, with 11 bases fitting TRBD1. The junction had 5 bases not matched to a gene; V was cut back by 3 bases and J by 8 bases. There are 15 residues in the CDR3. CDR1 is KGHSH, CDR2 LQKENI, per germline. In nucleotides, the CDR3 is TGTGCCAGCTCACCCCCGGGACAGGGGGTGGAAAAACTGTTTTTT. Translation gives CASSPPGQGVEKLFF.

J is TRBJ2-2 and V is TRBV5-4; perhaps TRBD2 as D (5 bases). The CDR3 consists of 16 residues. Between the trimmed V and J ends, which lost 2 bases and 3 bases, there was a span of 14 bases. The germline CDR1 and CDR2 sequences are SGHNT and YYREEE (reference sequence). The CDR3 sequence: CASSFNSGRDTGELFF. The DNA of the CDR3 is TGTGCCAGCAGCTTTAACTCCGGGCGGGACACCGGGGAGCTGTTTTTT.

The chain combines TRBV6-5 with TRBJ2-2; D gene ambiguous. The germline V gene encodes CDR1 MNHEY and CDR2 SVGAGI. CDR3 length: 13 residues. The V and J ends lost 6 bases and 6 bases respectively, with 11 bases between them. This CDR3 reads CASSYDRAGELFF. The CDR3 DNA is TGTGCCAGCAGCTACGATCGGGCCGGGGAGCTGTTTTTT.

This clone was seen a few times. The chain employs TRBV5-1 and TRBJ2-2; 8 bases line up with TRBD1. J gave up 2 bases and V 5 bases, and 5 bases lay outside the gene matches. CDR1 and CDR2 from the germline V gene are SGHRS and YFSETQ. CDR3 length: 15 residues. CDR3 protein: CASRVQGANTGELFF. The CDR3 nucleotides are TGCGCCAGCAGAGTTCAGGGGGCAAACACCGGGGAGCTGTTTTTT. The full variable domain, rest sourced from reference TRBV5-1 and TRBJ2-2, is KAGVTQTPRYLIKTRGQQVTLSCSPISGHRSVSWYQQTPGQGLQFLFEYFSETQRNKGNFPGRFSGRQFSNSRSEMNVSTLELGDSALYLCASRVQGANTGELFFGEGSRLTVL.

This clone came up once. V usage is TRBV6-5 and J usage is TRBJ2-1; 7 nucleotides line up with TRBD1. CDR1 is MNHEY and CDR2 is SVGAGI in the germline V gene. Losses at the gene ends were 5 bases for V and 5 bases for J; bases not matched to a gene: 9. This CDR3 has 15 amino acids. In nucleotides, the CDR3 is TGTGCCAGCAGTAATCTCAGGACAGGTCACAATGAGCAGTTCTTC. This codes for CASSNLRTGHNEQFF.

CDR3 nucleotides: TGTGCCAGCAGCTCAAGGCGGCAGTTAAGCTCCTACGAGCAGTACGTC. Its protein product is CASSSRRQLSSYEQYV. This chain uses TRBV5-5 with TRBJ2-7, with no clear D. The CDR3 has 16 residues. Germline V gene data show CDR1 as SGHKS and CDR2 as YYEKEE (reference sequence). V lost 3 bases and J 0 bases, leaving 16 bases between the germline ends.

The chain uses TRBV20-1 and TRBJ1-2; 8 bases are shared with TRBD1. Germline V gives CDR1 DFQATT, CDR2 SNEGSKA (reference sequence). The CDR3 sequence is 15 residues long. The V gene end was trimmed by 3 bases and the J gene end by 5 bases; junction bases not matched to a gene: 11. The CDR3 region is CSASSLSGGLYGYTF. Written as DNA, the CDR3 is TGCAGTGCTAGTAGTCTCTCAGGGGGCCTATATGGCTACACCTTC.

The chain employs TRBV5-6 and TRBJ1-6, with D perhaps matching TRBD1 (5 bases). Trimming pared 0 bases from V and 9 bases from J, leaving 16 bases between. The CDR3 length is 16 residues. Germline lookup yields CDR1 SGHDT and CDR2 YYEEEE. CDR3 nucleotides: TGTGCCAGCAGCTTGGCCGGCGGGACTAGTGGTTCACCCCTCCACTTT. Residues: CASSLAGGTSGSPLHF.

This clone has more than one count but fewer than ten. The chain employs TRBV2 and TRBJ2-3, with 9 bases identical to TRBD2. With V trimmed by 0 bases and J by 0 bases, 10 bases remained unmatched. Germline-derived CDR1 and CDR2 are SNHLY and FYNNEI. The CDR3 is 19 amino acids. The CDR3 nucleotides read TGTGCCAGCAGTGAAGCGCTGGTAGCGGGGGAGTTTAGCACAGATACGCAGTATTTT. The encoded protein is CASSEALVAGEFSTDTQYF.

The chain recombines TRBV3-1 (or the pseudogene TRBV3-2) with TRBJ2-5; 12 positions agree with TRBD2. Per germline, CDR1 LGHDT and CDR2 YNNKEL (reference sequence). V lost 3 bases and J lost 5; bases outside the gene matches: 7. The CDR3 runs 16 residues. Here the CDR3 reads CASSHLGLAGQETQYF. CDR3 coding DNA: TGTGCCAGCAGCCATCTGGGACTAGCGGGCCAGGAGACCCAGTACTTC.

The V and J genes are TRBV6-4 and TRBJ1-5; a weak D match, TRBD1 (6 bases). Germline values: CDR1 MRHNA, CDR2 SNTAGT. Trimming took off 1 base at V and 0 bases at J, with 19 bases between the two ends. There are 19 residues in the CDR3. CDR3 coding DNA: TGTGCCAGCAGTGACTACCGGACAGAGGCGGAGGATAGCAATCAGCCCCAGCATTTT. This gives the protein CASSDYRTEAEDSNQPQHF.

This clone appeared a few times. J is TRBJ2-1 and V is TRBV10-2, with TRBD2 matching over 14 bases. Germline V CDR1 and CDR2: WSHSY, SAAADI. The CDR3 is 15 residues long. V trimming: 5 bases; J trimming: 8 bases; junction bases outside the gene matches: 5. Written as DNA, the CDR3 is TGCGCCAGCAGTCGCGGGACTAGCGGGGGCTATGAGCAGTTCTTC. Protein sequence: CASSRGTSGGYEQFF.

V is TRBV7-2 and J is TRBJ2-1; 7 bases map to TRBD2. There are 18 residues in the CDR3. Germline V CDR1 and CDR2: SGHTA, FQGNSA. The V segment lost 5 bases and the J segment 0 bases; nucleotides outside the gene matches: 13. For the CDR3, the DNA is TGTGCCAGCAGCAGACCGGGGAGGGGATTGAGCTCCTACAATGAGCAGTTCTTC. It codes for CASSRPGRGLSSYNEQFF.

The table lists this clone with many counts. The chain has TRBV27 and TRBJ1-2, with 8 bases aligning to TRBD1. Trimming removed 3 bases from V and 8 bases from J; junction bases left unmatched: 5. Germline V gene lookup returns CDR1 MNHEY and CDR2 SMNVEV (reference sequence). The CDR3 consists of 13 residues. The CDR3 here is CASSFQGARGYTF. CDR3 sequence (DNA): TGTGCCAGCAGTTTTCAGGGGGCTCGGGGCTACACCTTC.

The chain couples TRBV7-9 to TRBJ2-7, with 7 positions matching TRBD1. V was pared by 5 bases and J by 5 bases, with 12 bases of the junction left unmatched. CDR3 size: 15 residues. Germline V gives CDR1 SEHNR, CDR2 FQNEAQ (reference sequence). The CDR3 coding sequence is TGTGCCAGCAGCGTTTCCGGGACAGAAATCGACGAGCAGTACTTC. Translated, it gives CASSVSGTEIDEQYF.

The V call is TRBV2, the J call TRBJ2-2, with D tentatively TRBD1 (6 bases). Germline assignment: CDR1 SNHLY and CDR2 FYNNEI. V lost 7 bases to trimming and J lost 1 base, with 10 bases between them. CDR3 length: 14 amino acids. This CDR3 is CASKRTENTGELFF. As DNA, the CDR3 is TGTGCCAGCAAAAGGACAGAGAACACCGGGGAGCTGTTTTTT.

The chain recombines TRBV28 with TRBJ1-4, with D possibly being TRBD1 (5 bases). Trimming left V 3 bases short and J 4 bases short, with 9 bases between. The CDR3 loop spans 14 amino acids. In germline, CDR1 is MDHEN, CDR2 SYDVKM. This CDR3 is CASSFWTNNEKLFF. In DNA form, the CDR3 reads TGTGCCAGCAGTTTTTGGACAAATAATGAAAAACTGTTTTTT.

The chain carries TRBV30 and TRBJ1-6, with D possibly being TRBD1 (5 bases). Trimming pared 0 bases from V and 7 bases from J, leaving 13 bases between. The CDR3 is 15 residues long. From germline, CDR1 is GTSNPN and CDR2 SVGIG (reference sequence). CDR3 sequence reads: CAWSVRGTGNSPLHF. DNA of the CDR3: TGTGCCTGGAGTGTACGGGGGACCGGGAATTCACCCCTCCACTTT.

This clone was picked up a small number of times. This rearrangement joins TRBV4-1 to TRBJ2-5; 10 bases align to TRBD2. V trimming: 0 bases; J trimming: 0 bases; junction bases outside the gene matches: 10. The CDR3 totals 19 residues. Germline V gives CDR1 MGHRA, CDR2 YSYEKL. For the CDR3, the DNA is TGCGCCAGCAGCCAAGATAGGAGCGGGGGGGCCGGGGACCAAGAGACCCAGTACTTC. This sequence encodes CASSQDRSGGAGDQETQYF.

The rearrangement joins TRBV12-3 or TRBV12-4 to TRBJ1-4; weak D call: TRBD1 (5 bases). The CDR3 has 12 amino acids. V was pared by 7 bases and J by 7 bases, with 10 bases between. DNA of the CDR3: TGTGCCAGCAAAGGGGTGGGTGAAAAACTGTTTTTT. Translating gives CASKGVGEKLFF.

The chain combines TRBV7-8 with TRBJ2-1; perhaps TRBD2 as D (5 bases). This CDR3 is 13 amino acids long. Germline V gene lookup returns CDR1 SGHVS and CDR2 FQNEAQ. V was clipped by 0 bases and J by 7 bases, with 7 bases between them. The CDR3 DNA follows: TGTGCCAGCAGCTTAGCGGGGAGTAATGAGCAGTTCTTC. Translation: CASSLAGSNEQFF.

Of note for this clone: Distinct nucleotide sequences in the sample also encode this CDR3. The rearrangement links TRBV6-2 or TRBV6-3 to TRBJ1-5; D gene unclear. V lost 2 bases and J 7 bases, leaving 6 bases between the germline ends. Germline assignment: CDR1 MNHEY and CDR2 SVGEGT. This CDR3 is built from 12 residues. The CDR3 coding sequence is TGTGCCAGCAGTTACCGGCGGCAGCCCCAGCATTTT. This translates into CASSYRRQPQHF.

This clone was detected only once. The chain is built from TRBV23-1 and TRBJ2-7; 11 bases agree with TRBD1. TRBV23-1 falls under the ORF class, with uncertain function. V shed 8 bases, J shed 3 bases, and the junction held 6 bases outside the gene matches. The CDR3 contains 14 residues. The CDR3 coding sequence is TGCGCCAGCTTCCGGGACAGGGGGTTCTACGAGCAGTACGTC. Translated, it gives CASFRDRGFYEQYV.

The chain combines TRBV10-3 with TRBJ2-7; TRBD1 matches at 8 bases. The germline V gene has CDR1 ENHRY and CDR2 SYGVKD. CDR3 size: 14 residues. V was clipped by 3 bases and J by 4 bases; unmatched bases: 5. The CDR3 DNA is TGTGCCATCAGTGATTCCGGACAGGGATACGAGCAGTACGTC. It yields the protein CAISDSGQGYEQYV.